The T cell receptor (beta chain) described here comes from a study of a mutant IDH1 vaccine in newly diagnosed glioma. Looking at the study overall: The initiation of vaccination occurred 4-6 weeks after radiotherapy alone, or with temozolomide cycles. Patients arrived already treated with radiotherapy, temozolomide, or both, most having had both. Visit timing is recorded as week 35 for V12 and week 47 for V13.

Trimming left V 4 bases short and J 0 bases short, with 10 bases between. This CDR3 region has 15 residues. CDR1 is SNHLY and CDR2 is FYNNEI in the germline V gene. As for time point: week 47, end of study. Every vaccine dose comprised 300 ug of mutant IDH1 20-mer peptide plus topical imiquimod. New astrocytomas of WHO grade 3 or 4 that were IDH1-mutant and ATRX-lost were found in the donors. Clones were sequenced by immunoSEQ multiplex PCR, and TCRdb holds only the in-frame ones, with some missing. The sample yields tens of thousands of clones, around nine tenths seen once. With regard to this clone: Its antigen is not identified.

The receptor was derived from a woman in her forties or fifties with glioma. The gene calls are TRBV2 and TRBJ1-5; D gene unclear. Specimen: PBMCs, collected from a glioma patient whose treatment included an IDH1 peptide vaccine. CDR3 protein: CASSGEKTSNQPQHF. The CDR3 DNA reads TGTGCCAGCAGTGGGGAGAAGACTAGCAATCAGCCCCAGCATTTT. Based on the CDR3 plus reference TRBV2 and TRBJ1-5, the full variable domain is EPEVTQTPSHQVTQMGQEVILRCVPISNHLYFYWYRQILGQKVEFLVSFYNNEISEKSEIFDDQFSVERPDGSNFTLKIRSTKLEDSAMYFCASSGEKTSNQPQHFGDGTRLSIL.